What follows describes a single T cell receptor beta chain. Its specificity is not known. This sample was included in a study of T cell responses to AZD1222 COVID-19 vaccine. The study, taken as a whole, reports: Every sample of the repertoires postdated the peak T cell response.

Method: immunoSEQ multiplex PCR; TCRdb's copy keeps in-frame clones and lacks some. This table holds more than 85,000 clones, roughly 92% found once. This CDR3 is built from 16 residues. Trimming cost V 3 bases and J 2 bases, with 15 bases left between them. Germline CDR1 is LNHDA and CDR2 is SQIVND (reference sequence). This sequence joins TRBV19 and TRBJ2-3, with D hard to call. The sequence derives from an adult who received the AZD1222 COVID-19 vaccine. The sequenced sample was peripheral blood, obtained 28 days after the second AZD1222 dose. The CDR3 DNA is TGTGCCAGTAGTATGTCTCTTTTGGGTACCACAGATACGCAGTATTTT. This gives the protein CASSMSLLGTTDTQYF.